This TCR beta chain stems from a study of control samples from healthy donors and cancer patients (dated by TCRdb to the early 2020s). Library preparation used the immunoSEQ multiplex PCR assay. Here the immuneACCESS table is served through TCRdb, limited to in-frame sequences with V and J called. Missing clones are a known gap in these copies; in checked studies unresolved V genes cover under half, and the rest lacks a known reason. Counted in this sample were approximately 90,000 clones; 70% to 85% of them appeared once. The ten largest make up 38% of the sample. There are 18 amino acids in the CDR3, from cysteine to phenylalanine inclusive. The read is trimmed to its CDR3 DNA, 54 bases read in frame from base 1. As encoded in the germline V gene, CDR1 is MDHEN while CDR2 is SYDVKM. V is reduced by 1 base and J by 1 base, leaving a spacing of 16 bases between them. As regards this clone: Its target antigen remains unknown. No much larger clone exists at a distance of one base, and base qualities are not known.

The V gene is TRBV28 and the J gene is TRBJ2-2; TRBD1 is a possible D gene, resting on 6 matching bases. What was sequenced was PBMCs. The sequence was collected from a man between 65 and 79 years old with lung cancer. The DNA reads TGTGCCAGCAGTTTATTCGGGACATTAGCGATGAACACCGGGGAGCTGTTTTTT. Its product reads: CASSLFGTLAMNTGELFF. Extended through the reference TRBV28 and TRBJ2-2 proteins, this CDR3 yields the full variable domain: DVKVTQSSRYLVKRTGEKVFLECVQDMDHENMFWYRQDPGLGLRLIYFSYDVKMKEKGDIPEGYSVSREKKERFSLILESASTNQTSMYLCASSLFGTLAMNTGELFFGEGSRLTVL.